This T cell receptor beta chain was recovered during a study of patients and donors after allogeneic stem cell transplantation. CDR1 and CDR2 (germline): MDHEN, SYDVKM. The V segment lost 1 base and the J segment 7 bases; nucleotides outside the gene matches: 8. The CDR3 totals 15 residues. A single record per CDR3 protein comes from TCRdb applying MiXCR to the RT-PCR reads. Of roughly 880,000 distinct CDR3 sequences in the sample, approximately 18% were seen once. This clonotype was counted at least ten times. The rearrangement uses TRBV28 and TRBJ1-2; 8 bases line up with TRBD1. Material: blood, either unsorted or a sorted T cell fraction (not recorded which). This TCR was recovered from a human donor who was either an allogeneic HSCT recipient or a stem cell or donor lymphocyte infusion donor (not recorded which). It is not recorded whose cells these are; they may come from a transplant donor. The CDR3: CASSLSAGGNFGYTF. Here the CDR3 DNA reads TGTGCCAGCAGTTTATCGGCAGGGGGCAATTTTGGCTACACCTTC.